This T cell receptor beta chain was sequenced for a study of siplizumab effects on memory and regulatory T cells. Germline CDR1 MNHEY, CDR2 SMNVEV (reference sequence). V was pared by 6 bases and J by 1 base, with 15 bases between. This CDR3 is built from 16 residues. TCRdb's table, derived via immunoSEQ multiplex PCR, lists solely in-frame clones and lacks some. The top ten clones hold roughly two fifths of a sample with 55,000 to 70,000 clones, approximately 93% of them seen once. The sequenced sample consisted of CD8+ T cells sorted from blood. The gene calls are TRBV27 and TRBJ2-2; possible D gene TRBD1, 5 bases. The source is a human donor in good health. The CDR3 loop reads CASSLNYRWNTGELFF. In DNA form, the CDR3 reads TGTGCCAGCAGCCTAAACTACAGGTGGAACACCGGGGAGCTGTTTTTT.